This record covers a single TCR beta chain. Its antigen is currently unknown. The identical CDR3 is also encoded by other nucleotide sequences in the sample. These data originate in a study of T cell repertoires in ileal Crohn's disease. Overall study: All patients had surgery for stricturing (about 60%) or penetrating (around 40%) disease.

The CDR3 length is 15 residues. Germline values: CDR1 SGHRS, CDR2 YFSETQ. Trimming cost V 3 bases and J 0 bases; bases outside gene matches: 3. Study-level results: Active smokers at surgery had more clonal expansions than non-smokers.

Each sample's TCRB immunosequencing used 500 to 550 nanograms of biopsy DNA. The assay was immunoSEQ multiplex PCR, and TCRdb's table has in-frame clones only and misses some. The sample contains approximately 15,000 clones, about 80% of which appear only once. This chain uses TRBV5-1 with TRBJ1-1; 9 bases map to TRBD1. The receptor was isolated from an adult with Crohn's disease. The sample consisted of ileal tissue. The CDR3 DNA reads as TGCGCCAGCAGCTGGGGACAGGGTCTGAACACTGAAGCTTTCTTT. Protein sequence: CASSWGQGLNTEAFF.